This TCR beta chain was observed in a study of T cells in Graves' hyperthyroidism and ophthalmopathy (dated by TCRdb to the late 2010s). Some background on the complete study: Peripheral blood samples were taken at initial diagnosis, before any treatment was given. The paper describes TCR Vbeta CDR3 sequencing of 140 or so peripheral blood samples, made up of roughly 45 ophthalmopathy patients, 70 to 75 hyperthyroidism patients and 17 progressor patients. Once sampling was done, hyperthyroidism patients were given methimazole at a starting dose of 30 mg daily, whereas ophthalmopathy patients were given high-dose intravenous methylprednisolone. TCR V-J signatures able to tell the groups apart were searched for in a discovery cohort of some 97 patients, of whom over 40 had Graves' ophthalmopathy and about 60 had stable Graves' hyperthyroidism. An independent validation cohort of around 19 hyperthyroidism patients and about 16 patients who later progressed to ophthalmopathy tested prospective prediction of ophthalmopathy. In more than five Graves' hyperthyroidism patients, the study also compared T-cell repertoires from thyroid tissue with T-cell repertoires from blood. The 95 to 100 discovery patients were randomly split 7:3 into training and test sets. The paper's findings and limits, for the study overall: In validation, the model predicted progression to ophthalmopathy with around 71% sensitivity and 72% to 85% specificity, a median of 6.5 months before onset. Blood samples also contained most of the expanded thyroid clonotypes (frequency above 0.001), which suggests that blood repertoires may reflect thyroid immune responses. Sample size was not statistically predetermined, and blinding of investigators to group allocation was not performed. A 13 V-J signature model separated ophthalmopathy from stable hyperthyroidism, with 87.88% sensitivity and roughly 81% specificity in cross-validation and 80%/75% in testing.

Stable Graves' hyperthyroidism was defined as no progression to ophthalmopathy during 18 months of follow-up. Hyperthyroidism patients were aged 18 to 65 years and newly diagnosed, with disease duration of less than 2 months. Patients with uncontrolled infections, other autoimmune diseases, pregnancy or lactation were excluded. Diagnoses relied on clinical symptoms, serum thyroxine and TRAb, thyroid ultrasound and orbital computed tomography. PBMCs were separated from roughly 9.6 ml of fresh peripheral blood using Ficoll-Paque density gradient centrifugation. Trizol reagent was used to extract total RNA, and RNA quality was then checked on an Agilent 2100 Bioanalyzer. Amplification of TCR beta CDR3 regions was carried out from RNA transcripts. A first-round RT-PCR of the TCR CDR3 used the HTBI primer set with the Qiagen OneStep RT-PCR kit. Libraries were constructed in a second round of multiplex PCR, after which size selection and purification were carried out. Libraries were sequenced paired-end with 100 bp reads on an Illumina HiSeq2000. The authors' analysis ran thus. SOAPnuke was used to process the raw data, with reads discarded if the reads contained adapters or uncalled bases, had a mean Phred below 15, or lacked an exact constant-primer or identifier match. COPE v1.2.5 was used to merge high-quality paired reads, and clonotypes were defined as unique nucleotide sequences. Clonotypes were aligned to IMGT TRBV, TRBD and TRBJ reference segments using MiTCR v1.1. Only V-J combinations with frequency above 0.0001, covering approximately 99% of repertoires, were analysed. The TCS score was defined as the ratio of F50 (clonal expansion) to E x V (chaos), calculated using BLOSUM62-based TCRdist between CDR3 peptides within each V-J. Welch's t-statistics and random forest reduced around 520 V-J features to 10 to 15, which were used in a naive Bayes classifier (R e1071). TCRdb passed the public sequencing reads through fastp at Q25 and MiXCR, retaining productive beta sequences. Entries are consolidated by CDR3 protein sequence, retaining the most common genes and DNA. TCRdb, rather than the study authors, made the V and J calls. This sample gives about 210,000 distinct CDR3 sequences in total; approximately 20% of them show up just once. The top ten clonotypes cover roughly 44% of the sample.

V loses 4 bases of germline sequence and J loses 0 bases, and the interval between the two ends is 12 bases. The CDR3 sequence holds 16 residues, the cysteine and phenylalanine included. The read is trimmed to its CDR3 DNA, 48 bases read in frame from base 1. CDR1 and CDR2 (LGHNA, YSLEER) derive from the germline V gene. In this sample, this clonotype turned up a few times. Its binding antigen is unknown. It has no much larger one-base neighbor in the sample; base qualities were not kept. The V gene is TRBV4-3 and the J gene is TRBJ1-4; too little of a D gene remains to name it. The sequence derives from a man aged 35 to 55 with Graves' hyperthyroidism. Sequencing was carried out using blood. The DNA sequence is as follows: TGCGCCAGCAGCCCCAGAGGAGGTGCAACTAATGAAAAACTGTTTTTT. It specifies CASSPRGGATNEKLFF.